The 26 T cell receptor beta chains below all came from one sample that was sequenced in a study of identical twins. TCRdb called the 5' RACE reads again in MiXCR, with one record for every CDR3 protein. This sample yields approximately 220,000 distinct CDR3 sequences, of which around 10% are seen a single time; about 5.2% belongs to the top ten. The sequenced sample consisted of memory (CD45RO+) T cells sorted from blood. These receptors were collected from a woman in her late teens or twenties in good health.

This chain connects TRBV20-1 to TRBJ2-5; 11 positions match TRBD2. The V and J ends lost 0 bases and 0 bases, in that order; junction bases with no gene match: 3. Germline values: CDR1 DFQATT, CDR2 SNEGSKA (reference sequence). The CDR3 spans 16 residues. The CDR3 loop reads CSARDRLAGYQETQYF. For the CDR3, the DNA is TGCAGTGCTAGAGACCGACTAGCGGGGTACCAAGAGACCCAGTACTTC.

The rearrangement links TRBV20-1 to TRBJ2-4; possible D gene TRBD1, 6 bases. The V end lost 8 bases, the J end lost 6 bases, and 14 bases lay between the germline ends. There are 12 residues in the CDR3. Germline V CDR1 and CDR2: DFQATT, SNEGSKA (reference sequence). In nucleotides, the CDR3 is TGCAGTATAAACAGGGTTGGAAACATTCAGTACTTC. Its translation is CSINRVGNIQYF.

This clonotype was seen only a few times. The chain uses TRBV18 and TRBJ2-1; a possible D gene is TRBD1 (6 bases). CDR1 is KGHSH and CDR2 is LQKENI in the germline V gene. Trimming took 4 bases from V and 7 from J, leaving 14 bases between them. The CDR3 loop spans 14 amino acids. CDR3 nucleotide sequence: TGTGCCAGCTCACGTCAGGGGAGTGAGAATGAGCAGTTCTTC. Translated: CASSRQGSENEQFF.

The V call is TRBV5-1, the J call TRBJ2-1, with a possible D match to TRBD2 (5 bases). The CDR3 runs to 14 residues. Germline lookup yields CDR1 SGHRS and CDR2 YFSETQ. Trimming stripped 1 base from V and 7 bases from J, with 12 bases between. CDR3 residues: CASSLTDYQNEQFF. CDR3 bases: TGCGCCAGCAGCTTGACAGACTACCAGAATGAGCAGTTCTTC.

This clonotype has a handful of counts. V is TRBV7-2 and J is TRBJ2-3; TRBD2 matches at 10 bases. The CDR3 is made up of 16 amino acids. Germline V CDR1 and CDR2: SGHTA, FQGNSA. The trim removed 0 bases at V and 5 bases at J, leaving 5 bases unmatched. CDR3 nucleotides: TGTGCCAGCAGCTTAGCGGCGGTAGCGGGAGGAGATACGCAGTATTTT. It yields the protein CASSLAAVAGGDTQYF.

The chain carries TRBV28 and TRBJ2-7; D is tentatively TRBD1 or TRBD2 (6 bases each). The length of the CDR3 is 15 residues. CDR1 and CDR2 from the germline V gene are MDHEN and SYDVKM. V lost 7 bases to trimming and J lost 7 bases, with 23 bases between them. The CDR3 bases are TGTGCCAGCACAACTGGTGCAGGGGAGGTCGGAGAGCAGTACTTC. Its translation: CASTTGAGEVGEQYF.

This clonotype was recorded at least ten times. The DNA of the CDR3 is TGTGCCAGCAGTGAATTCTTGCACAAAGGGACAGATACGCAGTATTTT. This encodes CASSEFLHKGTDTQYF. The V gene is TRBV25-1, the J gene TRBJ2-3, with D uncertain. Per the germline V gene, CDR1 is MGHDK and CDR2 is SYGVNS. The CDR3 loop spans 16 amino acids. Trimming stripped 1 base from V and 3 bases from J, with 14 bases between.

The rearrangement uses TRBV4-1 and TRBJ2-3, with 8 bases lining up with TRBD1. The V and J ends lost 4 bases and 1 base, in that order; junction bases with no gene match: 31. CDR1 and CDR2 from the germline V gene are MGHRA and YSYEKL. The CDR3 is 24 amino acids. For the CDR3, the DNA is TGCGCCAGCAGCCTAGAATTCAGATCCCGATCCGGACACGAACAGGGGGGAGGCACAGATACGCAGTATTTT. Amino acid sequence: CASSLEFRSRSGHEQGGGTDTQYF.

This clonotype turned up a few times. V is TRBV20-1 and J is TRBJ2-1; 12 bases are shared with TRBD2. J lost 5 bases, V lost 3 bases, and 5 bases had no gene match. Germline lookup yields CDR1 DFQATT and CDR2 SNEGSKA (reference sequence). The CDR3 loop spans 15 amino acids. The CDR3 loop is CSASKLAGGHNEQFF. The CDR3 coding sequence is TGCAGTGCTAGTAAACTAGCGGGAGGACACAATGAGCAGTTCTTC.

In its sample, this clonotype was seen a few times. As DNA, the CDR3 is TGCGCCAGCAGCCCCCGGACTAGCCAAGAGACCCAGTACTTC. It yields the protein CASSPRTSQETQYF. The chain uses TRBV4-1 and TRBJ2-5; 7 nucleotides match TRBD2. Germline V gene lookup returns CDR1 MGHRA and CDR2 YSYEKL. The CDR3 is made up of 14 amino acids. The trim removed 4 bases at V and 1 base at J, leaving 3 bases unmatched.

There are many counts of this clonotype. This sequence joins TRBV6-1 and TRBJ1-2; no clear D gene. This CDR3 has 14 amino acids. V was trimmed by 4 bases and J by 6 bases, leaving 15 bases between them. Germline V gene lookup returns CDR1 MNHNS and CDR2 SASEGT. In DNA, the CDR3 is TGTGCCAGCAGTGCCGGCAGCGGTGGAGATGGCTACACCTTC. Translation gives CASSAGSGGDGYTF.

This clonotype came up a few times. This sequence joins TRBV4-2 and TRBJ1-2; no firm D call. The CDR3 has 15 amino acids. Germline values: CDR1 LGHNA, CDR2 YNFKEQ. V was trimmed by 0 bases and J by 5 bases, leaving 13 bases between them. The CDR3 DNA reads TGTGCCAGCAGCCAAGAGGGAACAGCCGCTTATGGCTACACCTTC. Amino acid sequence: CASSQEGTAAYGYTF.

The table lists this clonotype with many counts. This chain connects TRBV7-2 to TRBJ2-3, with D perhaps being TRBD1 or TRBD2 (5 bases each). Germline V gives CDR1 SGHTA, CDR2 FQGNSA. V shed 5 bases and J shed 3 bases, with 15 bases lying between them. The CDR3 consists of 15 residues. This CDR3 reads CASSHGVAGTDTQYF. In DNA, the CDR3 is TGTGCCAGCAGCCACGGGGTCGCAGGGACAGATACGCAGTATTTT.

The chain joins TRBV10-3 to TRBJ1-1; unclear D gene. V was cut by 6 bases and J by 1 base, with 9 bases left in between. The CDR3 runs 13 residues. Germline CDR1 and CDR2: ENHRY and SYGVKD. The CDR3 spells CAIRGLGNTEAFF. DNA of the CDR3: TGTGCCATCAGAGGGCTGGGGAACACTGAAGCTTTCTTT.

This clonotype showed up many times. The chain couples TRBV7-2 to TRBJ2-1, with D hard to call. Trimming removed 1 base at V and 5 bases at J, with 9 bases between. This CDR3 is built from 14 residues. Germline CDR1 and CDR2: SGHTA and FQGNSA. CDR3 loop: CASSLEYQNNEQFF. The CDR3 DNA follows: TGTGCCAGCAGCTTAGAATATCAGAACAATGAGCAGTTCTTC.

The chain has TRBV7-2 and TRBJ2-2; D may be TRBD2 (6 bases). From germline, CDR1 is SGHTA and CDR2 FQGNSA. The germline V and J ends were trimmed by 5 bases and 9 bases, with 19 bases remaining between them. There are 15 residues in the CDR3. In nucleotides, the CDR3 is TGTGCCAGCAGCGAGGACTGGGGAGGCGGTAGGGAGCTGTTTTTT. Encoded protein: CASSEDWGGGRELFF.

The V call is TRBV5-1, the J call TRBJ1-4; D unclear. Per germline, CDR1 SGHRS and CDR2 YFSETQ. The CDR3 contains 14 residues. V lost 4 bases and J 3 bases, leaving 10 bases between the germline ends. As DNA, the CDR3 is TGCGCCAGCAGCCTCGGGGATCCTAATGAAAAACTGTTTTTT. It specifies CASSLGDPNEKLFF.

The V gene is TRBV7-9, the J gene TRBJ1-2, with 9 bases lining up with TRBD1. V lost 6 bases, J lost 8 bases, and 10 bases stayed unmatched. CDR1 and CDR2 (germline): SEHNR, FQNEAQ (reference sequence). CDR3 length equals 14 residues. CDR3 loop: CASSRGQGGSGYTF. The CDR3 coding sequence is TGTGCCAGCAGTAGGGGACAGGGCGGTTCCGGCTACACCTTC.

Only a few counts were recorded for this clonotype. This chain joins TRBV6-1 and TRBJ2-7, with 7 nucleotides matching TRBD2. Losses at the gene ends were 5 bases for V and 3 bases for J; bases not matched to a gene: 4. The CDR3 is made up of 13 amino acids. CDR1 and CDR2 from the germline V gene are MNHNS and SASEGT. The CDR3 sequence is CASSPIAGYEQYF. The CDR3 coding sequence is TGTGCCAGCAGTCCGATAGCGGGCTACGAGCAGTACTTC.

This clonotype was detected many times. The chain links TRBV9 to TRBJ2-3, with D unresolved. V was shortened by 0 bases and J by 2 bases, with 7 bases between the two germline ends. The CDR3 length is 14 residues. The germline V gene encodes CDR1 SGDLS and CDR2 YYNGEE. The CDR3 bases are TGTGCCAGCAGCGTAGTTCCAACCACAGATACGCAGTATTTT. This encodes CASSVVPTTDTQYF. Based on the CDR3 plus reference TRBV9 and TRBJ2-3, the full variable domain is DSGVTQTPKHLITATGQRVTLRCSPRSGDLSVYWYQQSLDQGLQFLIQYYNGEERAKGNILERFSAQQFPDLHSELNLSSLELGDSALYFCASSVVPTTDTQYFGPGTRLTVL.

This clonotype has just a few counts. The gene calls are TRBV6-5 and TRBJ2-4, with a weak D call TRBD1 (6 bases). CDR1 and CDR2 from the germline V gene are MNHEY and SVGAGI. Between the trimmed V and J ends, which lost 4 bases and 4 bases, there was a span of 11 bases. The CDR3 has 14 amino acids. The CDR3 protein is CASSLTGLKNIQYF. The CDR3 nucleotides read TGTGCCAGCAGTTTGACAGGTCTTAAAAACATTCAGTACTTC.

This clonotype was seen only a few times. The chain joins TRBV7-3 to TRBJ2-5; 10 bases agree with TRBD2. CDR1 is SGHTA, CDR2 FQGTGA, per germline. V gave up 5 bases and J gave up 5 bases; unmatched junction bases: 5. This CDR3 is 14 amino acids long. The CDR3 region is CASSPTSGAETQYF. For the CDR3, the DNA is TGTGCCAGCAGCCCAACTAGCGGGGCGGAGACCCAGTACTTC.

The chain couples TRBV20-1 to TRBJ1-1; D unclear. Germline V gene lookup returns CDR1 DFQATT and CDR2 SNEGSKA (reference sequence). CDR3 length: 13 residues. The V end lost 3 bases, the J end lost 4 bases, and 12 bases lay between the germline ends. CDR3 coding DNA: TGCAGTGCTAGGTCAGATGGTGGCACTGAAGCTTTCTTT. Translating gives CSARSDGGTEAFF.

This clonotype was counted at least ten times. Here the CDR3 reads CASSWEGGGEQYF. The CDR3 DNA reads TGTGCCAGCAGCTGGGAAGGAGGCGGGGAGCAGTACTTC. The chain recombines TRBV7-2 with TRBJ2-7, with D perhaps TRBD2 (5 bases). There are 13 residues in the CDR3. Trimming took 4 bases from V and 7 from J, leaving 14 bases between them. Germline loops: CDR1 SGHTA, CDR2 FQGNSA. Together with reference TRBV7-2 and TRBJ2-7, the CDR3 gives the full variable domain: GAGVSQSPSNKVTEKGKDVELRCDPISGHTALYWYRQSLGQGLEFLIYFQGNSAPDKSGLPSDRFSAERTGGSVSTLTIQRTQQEDSAVYLCASSWEGGGEQYFGPGTRLTVT.

This clonotype has only a few counts. This rearrangement joins TRBV27 to TRBJ1-5; D is possibly TRBD1 (6 bases). The CDR3 totals 16 residues. Germline values: CDR1 MNHEY, CDR2 SMNVEV (reference sequence). V lost 2 bases to trimming and J lost 1 base, with 12 bases between them. The CDR3 here is CASSLEGGRSNQPQHF. The CDR3 nucleotides are TGTGCCAGCAGTTTAGAAGGGGGGAGGAGCAATCAGCCCCAGCATTTT.

This clonotype occurred many times. The gene calls are TRBV7-9 and TRBJ2-7, with D unclear. The CDR3 totals 12 residues. V dropped 5 bases and J dropped 2 bases, with 7 bases sitting between them. Germline CDR1 and CDR2: SEHNR and FQNEAQ (reference sequence). Written as DNA, the CDR3 is TGTGCCAGCAGCCCTTCGGCCTACGAGCAGTACTTC. This encodes CASSPSAYEQYF.